These 9 T cell receptor beta chains originate from one sample sequenced in a study of CD4 T cells in relation to SARS-CoV-2 and coronaviruses. For these TCRs, the target antigens are not known. The table came from immunoSEQ multiplex PCR; TCRdb's copy has only in-frame clones and leaves some out. The sample lists about 37,000 clones; less than 85% were seen once. Material: naive CD4+ T cells from PBMCs, cultured in vitro. As for subset: naive CD4+ T cells isolated by negative enrichment. These receptors all stem from an adult with COVID-19.

This chain uses TRBV21-1 with TRBJ2-7. TRBV21-1 is a recognized pseudogene. This CDR3 spans 14 amino acids. CDR3 protein: CASLPDPISYEQYF. CDR3 nucleotide sequence: TGTGCCAGCTTGCCTGACCCAATCTCCTACGAGCAGTACTTC.

This chain links TRBV29-1 with TRBJ1-3; perhaps TRBD1 as D (5 bases). V was cut by 7 bases and J by 0 bases, with 19 bases left in between. This CDR3 contains 16 residues. Looked up from germline, CDR1 is SQVTM and CDR2 is ANQGSEA. The CDR3 loop reads CSGNVGRANSGNTIYF. The CDR3 DNA follows: TGCAGCGGCAACGTGGGCAGGGCAAACTCTGGAAACACCATATATTTT.

The chain links TRBV25-1 to TRBJ2-1; 12 positions agree with TRBD1. The CDR3 has 16 residues. After removal of 5 bases from V and 6 bases from J, the junction contained 8 bases not matched to a gene. Germline assignment: CDR1 MGHDK and CDR2 SYGVNS. The CDR3 here is CASSNTGTGGVNEQFF. In DNA form, the CDR3 reads TGTGCCAGCAGTAACACCGGGACAGGGGGCGTCAATGAGCAGTTCTTC.

The V call is TRBV9, the J call TRBJ2-3, with 9 bases fitting TRBD2. The germline V gene encodes CDR1 SGDLS and CDR2 YYNGEE. This CDR3 region has 16 residues. V shed 1 base, J shed 0 bases, and the junction held 3 bases outside the gene matches. The CDR3 nucleotides read TGTGCCAGCAGCGTACCGCTAGCGGGAAGCACAGATACGCAGTATTTT. Translated, it gives CASSVPLAGSTDTQYF.

The rearrangement uses TRBV27 and TRBJ2-1, with a tentative D call TRBD1 (6 bases). Germline CDR1 reads MNHEY; CDR2 reads SMNVEV (reference sequence). V was shortened by 5 bases and J by 4 bases, with 12 bases between the two germline ends. The length of the CDR3 is 14 residues. The CDR3 spells CASSKGQPYNEQFF. Written as DNA, the CDR3 is TGTGCCAGCAGTAAGGGACAACCATACAATGAGCAGTTCTTC.

This chain uses TRBV29-1 with TRBJ2-3; 7 positions match TRBD1. V was pared by 5 bases and J by 0 bases, with 8 bases of the junction left unmatched. The CDR3 runs to 15 residues. Germline V lookup: CDR1 SQVTM, CDR2 ANQGSEA. The DNA of the CDR3 is TGCAGCGTTAATATAGGACAGGCAAGCACAGATACGCAGTATTTT. Amino acids: CSVNIGQASTDTQYF.

This chain links TRBV9 with TRBJ2-5; weak D call: TRBD2 (6 bases). Trimming removed 0 bases from V and 5 bases from J, with 17 bases in between. Germline V gene data show CDR1 as SGDLS and CDR2 as YYNGEE. The CDR3 sequence is 16 residues long. The CDR3 DNA reads TGTGCCAGCAGCGTAGCCCCCGGCGGGGTTTCTGAGACCCAGTACTTC. Protein sequence: CASSVAPGGVSETQYF.

V and J are TRBV18 and TRBJ2-6; 9 nucleotides agree with TRBD1. The J segment lost 0 bases and the V segment lost 2 bases, leaving 8 bases of the junction unmatched. This CDR3 region has 19 residues. CDR1 KGHSH and CDR2 LQKENI come from the germline V gene. CDR3 DNA sequence: TGTGCCAGCTCACCATTCGCGGGACAGGGCTCCTCTGGGGCCAACGTCCTGACTTTC. Translating it yields CASSPFAGQGSSGANVLTF.

The sample holds a few counts of this clone. The genes are TRBV19 and TRBJ1-6; 9 bases align to TRBD1. There are 17 residues in the CDR3. V trimming: 4 bases; J trimming: 8 bases; junction bases outside the gene matches: 12. CDR1 and CDR2 from the germline V gene are LNHDA and SQIVND (reference sequence). CDR3 loop: CASSTGTGQGFYSPLHF. In DNA form, the CDR3 reads TGTGCCAGTAGTACTGGAACGGGACAGGGTTTTTATTCACCCCTCCACTTT.